This TCR beta chain was captured by sequencing in a study of radiation and T cells in renal cell carcinoma. Whole-study findings and limits: Baseline intratumoral clonotype presence is unknown without pretreatment biopsies.

Only in-frame clones appear in the TCRdb table, and some are missing; sequencing was by immunoSEQ multiplex PCR. This table holds more than 75,000 clones, around 86% found once. Time point denoted: blood 2 weeks post-SBRT. This sample's treatment: 15 Gy SBRT to primary tumor, nephrectomy 4 weeks later. Radiation-treated patients gave blood at baseline, week 2 and week 4. Concerning this clone: Its cognate antigen is unknown.

The input for sequencing was blood, taken from a patient whose treatment included radiotherapy and nephrectomy. The TCR sequence derives from a woman between 50 and 59 years old with renal cell carcinoma.

CDR3 protein: CASSTPRGTDGTDTQYF. The CDR3 DNA reads TGTGCCAGCAGCACTCCACGGGGGACAGACGGCACAGATACGCAGTATTTT. The V call is TRBV7-2, the J call TRBJ2-3; weak D call: TRBD1 (7 bases). V lost 5 bases to trimming and J lost 1 base, with 19 bases between them. Germline CDR1 reads SGHTA; CDR2 reads FQGNSA. The CDR3 spans 17 residues.